The sequence of this T cell receptor (beta chain) was determined in a study of PD-L1 blockade in urothelial cancer. This clone was picked up one time. As for time point: pretreatment peripheral blood. Some clones are missing from TCRdb's copy, which holds only in-frame ones; the method was immunoSEQ multiplex PCR. Here the sample spans 95,000 to 100,000 clones, around 86% being singletons. The sample was PBMCs, taken around atezolizumab (anti-PD-L1) treatment. The clonotype was recovered from a man in his fifties or sixties with urothelial cancer.

For the CDR3, the DNA is TGTGCCAGCAGTTACAGCCTCTCTGGAAACACCATATATTTT. It codes for CASSYSLSGNTIYF. J is TRBJ1-3 and V is TRBV6-5; D not certain. The length of the CDR3 is 14 residues. Trimming took 2 bases from V and 0 from J, leaving 5 bases between them. CDR1 is MNHEY, CDR2 SVGAGI, per germline.